The TCR beta chain described here comes from a study of T cells after posttransplantation cyclophosphamide. This CDR3 is 14 amino acids long. Germline loops: CDR1 PRHDT, CDR2 FYEKMQ (reference sequence). V lost 0 bases and J lost 6; bases outside the gene matches: 2. A marrow graft followed busulfan-fludarabine conditioning, with cyclophosphamide on days +3 and +4. This table comes from immunoSEQ multiplex PCR, and its TCRdb copy is limited to in-frame clones, with some not included. The sample has tens of thousands of clones, about 86% seen once; the top ten hold around 10%. Sequences were derived from PBMCs, sampled after allogeneic stem cell transplant with posttransplant cyclophosphamide. The sequence came from a female patient between 30 and 39 years old who received an allogeneic stem cell transplant from an unrelated donor, was CMV-positive, and had no GVHD. The graft donor may have contributed some T cells. J is TRBJ2-1 and V is TRBV13; 7 bases fit TRBD2. DNA of the CDR3: TGTGCCAGCAGCTTAGGGACTAGCTTCAATGAGCAGTTCTTC. As protein: CASSLGTSFNEQFF.